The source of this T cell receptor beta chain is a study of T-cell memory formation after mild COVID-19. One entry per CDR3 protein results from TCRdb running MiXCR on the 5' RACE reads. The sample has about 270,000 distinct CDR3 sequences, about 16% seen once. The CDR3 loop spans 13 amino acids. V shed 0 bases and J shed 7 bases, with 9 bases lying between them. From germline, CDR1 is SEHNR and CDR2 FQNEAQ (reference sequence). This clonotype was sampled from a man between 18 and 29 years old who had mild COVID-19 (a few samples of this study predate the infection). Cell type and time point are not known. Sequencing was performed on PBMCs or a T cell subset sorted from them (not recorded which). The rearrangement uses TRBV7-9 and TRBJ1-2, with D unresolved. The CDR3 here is CASSLASESGYTF. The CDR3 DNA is TGTGCCAGCAGCTTAGCTTCCGAGAGTGGCTACACCTTC. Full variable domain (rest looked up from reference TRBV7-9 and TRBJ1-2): DTGVSQNPRHKITKRGQNVTFRCDPISEHNRLYWYRQTLGQGPEFLTYFQNEAQLEKSRLLSDRFSAERPKGSFSTLEIQRTEQGDSAMYLCASSLASESGYTFGSGTRLTVV.